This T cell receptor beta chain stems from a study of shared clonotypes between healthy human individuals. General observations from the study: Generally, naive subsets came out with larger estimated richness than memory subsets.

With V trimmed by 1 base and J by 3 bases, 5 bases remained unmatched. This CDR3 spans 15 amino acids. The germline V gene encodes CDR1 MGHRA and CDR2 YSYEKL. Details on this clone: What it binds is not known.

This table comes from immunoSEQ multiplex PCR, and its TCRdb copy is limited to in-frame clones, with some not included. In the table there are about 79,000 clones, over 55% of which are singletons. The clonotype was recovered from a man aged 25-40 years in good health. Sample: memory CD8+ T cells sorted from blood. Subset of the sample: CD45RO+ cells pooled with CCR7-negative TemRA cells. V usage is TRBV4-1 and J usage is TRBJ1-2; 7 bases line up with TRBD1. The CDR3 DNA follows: TGCGCCAGCAGCCAAGGGCAGGGGGTTTACTATGGCTACACCTTC. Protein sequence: CASSQGQGVYYGYTF.